This T cell receptor (beta chain) comes out of a study of OX40 agonist ivuxolimab in advanced cancers. The CDR3 adds up to 11 amino acids, both ends counted. CDR1 is MDHEN, CDR2 SYDVKM, per germline. This clone has just a few counts. Its target is unknown. The conserved phenylalanine or tryptophan is not found at the CDR3 terminus, so this likely reflects a read error. The DNA is omitted, as the CDR3 cannot be located on it reliably, and the CDR3 follows TCRdb's listing. Method: immunoSEQ multiplex PCR; TCRdb's copy keeps in-frame clones and lacks some. The sample comprises 70,000 to 95,000 clones, around nine tenths of which are singletons, and 0.75% to 0.95% rests with the top ten. General study findings and limits: Circulating CD4+ and CD8+ T cells showed clonal expansion by week 6 at 0.1 to 3.0 mg/kg. The investigators did not determine what antigen specificity the expanded peripheral T cells had.

The sequencing here drew on CD4+ or CD8+ T cells sorted from blood, taken in a trial of the OX40 agonist ivuxolimab. This sequence originates from an adult with an advanced solid tumor such as melanoma, head and neck, liver or kidney cancer. The V call is TRBV28, the J call TRBJ2-7; the D segment call TRBD2 is taken from the table without a DNA check. The CDR3 loop reads CASSFLSSGPP.